These 27 T cell receptor beta chains share one sample of origin, sequenced in a study of cytomegalovirus exposure and HLA in healthy donors. Assay: immunoSEQ multiplex PCR; the TCRdb copy retains only in-frame clones and omits some. The table lists 200,000 to 300,000 clones, approximately 86% of them singletons. The sequencing sample was made of PBMCs. These receptors came from a woman in her twenties or thirties in good health and CMV-seropositive.

This clone was seen just once. The rearrangement links TRBV5-3 to TRBJ2-1; no firm D call. TRBV5-3 is filed as an ORF, its function uncertain. The CDR3 has 14 residues. The ends were cut back, 3 bases at V and 6 bases at J, with 13 bases in the middle. The CDR3 coding sequence is TGTGCCAGAAGCTCCCTAGACTTGTTCAATGAGCAGTTCTTC. It encodes CARSSLDLFNEQFF.

The chain combines TRBV11-2 with TRBJ2-5, with 7 bases identical to TRBD2. V was pared by 6 bases and J by 5 bases, with 0 bases of the junction left unmatched. The CDR3 has 11 amino acids. Germline CDR1 SGHAT, CDR2 FQNNGV. The CDR3: CASRGGETQYF. The CDR3 bases are TGTGCCAGCAGGGGGGGGGAGACCCAGTACTTC.

CDR3 loop: CAITTGNNYGYTF. The CDR3 region has the DNA TGTGCCATTACGACAGGGAATAACTATGGCTACACCTTC. The chain is built from TRBV28 and TRBJ1-2, with 7 bases aligning to TRBD1. The CDR3 has 13 residues. From germline, CDR1 is MDHEN and CDR2 SYDVKM. After removal of 10 bases from V and 1 base from J, the junction contained 6 bases not matched to a gene.

V and J are TRBV19 and TRBJ2-7; D is unclear. The CDR3 is 15 amino acids. V lost 5 bases, J lost 0 bases, and 14 bases lay in between. The germline V gene has CDR1 LNHDA and CDR2 SQIVND (reference sequence). The CDR3 sequence: CASSEAGWLSYEQYF. The CDR3 nucleotides read TGTGCCAGTAGTGAAGCAGGCTGGCTCTCCTACGAGCAGTACTTC.

The gene calls are TRBV7-2 and TRBJ2-1; 13 positions agree with TRBD2. V shed 5 bases, J shed 0 bases, and the junction held 4 bases outside the gene matches. Germline assignment: CDR1 SGHTA and CDR2 FQGNSA. CDR3 size: 17 residues. CDR3 DNA sequence: TGTGCCAGCAGCCGGACTAGCGGGAGAGGCTCCTACAATGAGCAGTTCTTC. It is translated as CASSRTSGRGSYNEQFF.

V usage is TRBV2 and J usage is TRBJ1-1; 9 bases line up with TRBD1. Germline lookup yields CDR1 SNHLY and CDR2 FYNNEI. Unmatched junction bases numbered 15, after V lost 7 bases and J lost 6 bases. The CDR3 runs to 16 residues. The CDR3 nucleotides are TGTGCCAGCACCGGCCTCGGGACAGGGATTACCCCTGAAGCTTTCTTT. Protein product: CASTGLGTGITPEAFF.

The rearrangement links TRBV5-1 to TRBJ1-1; D possibly corresponds to TRBD1 (6 bases). Trimming took 3 bases from V and 4 from J, leaving 16 bases between them. CDR1 and CDR2 from the germline V gene are SGHRS and YFSETQ. This CDR3 spans 15 amino acids. CDR3 nucleotides: TGCGCCAGCAGCTCGGACGGGGGGCTGGTCACTGAAGCTTTCTTT. Protein: CASSSDGGLVTEAFF.

In this sample, this clone turned up once. The chain employs TRBV18 and TRBJ1-1; D is unclear. The CDR3 totals 11 residues. In germline, CDR1 is KGHSH, CDR2 LQKENI. V was trimmed by 1 base and J by 5 bases, leaving 2 bases between them. DNA of the CDR3: TGTGCCAGCTCACCACTAACTGAAGCTTTCTTT. Translated, it gives CASSPLTEAFF.

V and J are TRBV6-1 and TRBJ1-1; a possible D gene is TRBD1 (5 bases). V gave up 2 bases and J gave up 3 bases, with 19 bases separating them. The CDR3 sequence is 17 residues long. The V gene's germline CDR1 is MNHNS and CDR2 SASEGT. The DNA of the CDR3 is TGTGCCAGCAGTGAAATGGGGCCGGGGAGGTGGGACACTGAAGCTTTCTTT. Amino acids: CASSEMGPGRWDTEAFF.

The chain joins TRBV9 to TRBJ2-1, with 7 bases identical to TRBD2. CDR3 size: 13 residues. Germline trimming cut 4 bases from V and 12 bases from J; bases unmatched to any gene: 10. The germline CDR1 and CDR2 sequences are SGDLS and YYNGEE. The CDR3 DNA reads TGTGCCAGCAGCCCGCAGCGGGATGGGCGGCAGTTCTTC. Protein product: CASSPQRDGRQFF.

The rearrangement joins TRBV7-8 to TRBJ1-5; D not resolved. The CDR3 covers 12 residues. The germline V gene encodes CDR1 SGHVS and CDR2 FQNEAQ. V lost 5 bases to trimming and J lost 6 bases, with 8 bases between them. The CDR3 loop reads CASSQSFQPQHF. CDR3 coding DNA: TGTGCCAGCAGCCAGTCGTTTCAGCCCCAGCATTTT.

CDR3 DNA sequence: TGTGCCAGCAGTTCGACAGGATGGGGCGGGGAGCTGTTTTTT. It specifies CASSSTGWGGELFF. V and J are TRBV28 and TRBJ2-2; the D gene is possibly TRBD1 (6 bases). V was shortened by 4 bases and J by 7 bases, with 13 bases between the two germline ends. This CDR3 is built from 14 residues. Germline loops: CDR1 MDHEN, CDR2 SYDVKM. The full variable domain, completed using reference TRBV28 and TRBJ2-2, is DVKVTQSSRYLVKRTGEKVFLECVQDMDHENMFWYRQDPGLGLRLIYFSYDVKMKEKGDIPEGYSVSREKKERFSLILESASTNQTSMYLCASSSTGWGGELFFGEGSRLTVL.

The chain is built from TRBV5-1 and TRBJ2-2; no reliable D call. The CDR3 has 13 residues. Germline V gene data show CDR1 as SGHRS and CDR2 as YFSETQ. Trimming cost V 2 bases and J 6 bases, with 8 bases left between them. In nucleotides, the CDR3 is TGCGCCAGCAGCTTTTATGAGGCCGGGGAGCTGTTTTTT. Translated: CASSFYEAGELFF.

The gene calls are TRBV19 and TRBJ2-4; TRBD2 is a possible D gene (5 bases). The CDR3 is made up of 16 amino acids. V dropped 3 bases and J dropped 5 bases, with 17 bases sitting between them. Germline V gene data show CDR1 as LNHDA and CDR2 as SQIVND (reference sequence). The CDR3 coding sequence is TGTGCCAGTAGTATCGGGGTAGCTTTCTCCCAAAACATTCAGTACTTC. This sequence encodes CASSIGVAFSQNIQYF. Full variable domain (remainder filled in from reference TRBV19 and TRBJ2-4): DGGITQSPKYLFRKEGQNVTLSCEQNLNHDAMYWYRQDPGQGLRLIYYSQIVNDFQKGDIAEGYSVSREKKESFPLTVTSAQKNPTAFYLCASSIGVAFSQNIQYFGAGTRLSVL.

This clone was counted a few times. The chain joins TRBV4-1 to TRBJ2-1, with a weak D call TRBD1 (6 bases). The CDR3 extends over 18 amino acids. The ends were cut back, 0 bases at V and 0 bases at J, with 15 bases in the middle. The germline V gene has CDR1 MGHRA and CDR2 YSYEKL. The CDR3 spells CASSQEPGTTSSYNEQFF. The CDR3 DNA follows: TGCGCCAGCAGCCAAGAACCCGGGACAACGAGCTCCTACAATGAGCAGTTCTTC.

V is TRBV10-3 and J is TRBJ1-2; 7 nucleotides match TRBD1. Germline loops: CDR1 ENHRY, CDR2 SYGVKD. The CDR3 length is 14 residues. J lost 5 bases, V lost 9 bases, and 12 bases had no gene match. CDR3 protein: CAIREAGQNYGYTF. The CDR3 nucleotides read TGTGCCATTCGCGAGGCGGGACAGAATTATGGCTACACCTTC.

This sequence joins TRBV28 and TRBJ2-7; TRBD1 is a possible D gene (5 bases). V lost 2 bases and J 13 bases, leaving 15 bases between the germline ends. CDR1 MDHEN and CDR2 SYDVKM come from the germline V gene. This CDR3 spans 12 amino acids. The chain's CDR3 is CASSLTQGVKYF. CDR3 DNA sequence: TGTGCCAGCAGTTTAACCCAGGGTGTAAAATACTTC.

The V and J genes are TRBV19 and TRBJ1-2, with D maybe TRBD1 (6 bases). CDR1 and CDR2 (germline): LNHDA, SQIVND (reference sequence). The CDR3 spans 15 residues. V was cut by 3 bases and J by 3 bases, with 14 bases left in between. CDR3: CASSMGNREHYGYTF. DNA of the CDR3: TGTGCCAGTAGTATGGGAAACAGGGAACACTATGGCTACACCTTC. Full variable domain (remainder filled in from reference TRBV19 and TRBJ1-2): DGGITQSPKYLFRKEGQNVTLSCEQNLNHDAMYWYRQDPGQGLRLIYYSQIVNDFQKGDIAEGYSVSREKKESFPLTVTSAQKNPTAFYLCASSMGNREHYGYTFGSGTRLTVV.

Concerning this clone: In the same sample, other DNA sequences code for this CDR3. J is TRBJ2-7 and V is TRBV5-1, with 7 bases identical to TRBD1. V shed 3 bases, J shed 4 bases, and the junction held 4 bases outside the gene matches. Germline CDR1 SGHRS, CDR2 YFSETQ. This CDR3 is built from 13 residues. The CDR3 reads CASSSGTVYEQYF. For the CDR3, the DNA is TGCGCCAGCAGCTCGGGGACAGTATACGAGCAGTACTTC. Full variable domain (rest looked up from reference TRBV5-1 and TRBJ2-7): KAGVTQTPRYLIKTRGQQVTLSCSPISGHRSVSWYQQTPGQGLQFLFEYFSETQRNKGNFPGRFSGRQFSNSRSEMNVSTLELGDSALYLCASSSGTVYEQYFGPGTRLTVT.

This chain joins TRBV5-8 and TRBJ1-4; 9 bases are shared with TRBD1. Trimming cost V 5 bases and J 10 bases; bases outside gene matches: 6. This CDR3 is 13 amino acids long. Germline CDR1 is SGHTS and CDR2 is YDEGEE. The CDR3 nucleotides read TGTGCCAGCAGTCAGGACAGGGGTGGAAAACTGTTTTTT. Translated, it gives CASSQDRGGKLFF.

To note about this clone: A junction end diverges from the germline sequence, so it may reflect a read error. This sequence joins TRBV6-5 and TRBJ1-2; TRBD1 might be the D (5 bases). Germline values: CDR1 MNHEY, CDR2 SVGAGI. This CDR3 comprises 16 residues. The CDR3 DNA follows: TGTGCCAGCAGTTACTCTTGGGGCAGGGCTAAATATGGCTACACCTTC. It is translated as CASSYSWGRAKYGYTF.

This chain uses TRBV20-1 with TRBJ1-1; 7 nucleotides align to TRBD1. The V gene's germline CDR1 is DFQATT and CDR2 SNEGSKA (reference sequence). This CDR3 is built from 11 residues. V shed 6 bases, J shed 7 bases, and the junction held 5 bases outside the gene matches. DNA for the CDR3: TGCAGTGCGCACGGGACAGTTGAAGCTTTCTTT. This translates into CSAHGTVEAFF.

This clone has only one observation. J is TRBJ2-7 and V is TRBV5-1; TRBD2 agrees at 11 bases. The CDR3 extends over 19 amino acids. Germline V gives CDR1 SGHRS, CDR2 YFSETQ. The junction had 20 bases not matched to a gene; V was cut back by 7 bases and J by 2 bases. The CDR3 nucleotides are TGCGCCAGCTTCCCCCGCCCGGTAGCGGGAGGGCCGCAAACCTACGAGCAGTACTTC. Translating it yields CASFPRPVAGGPQTYEQYF. Using reference TRBV5-1 and TRBJ2-7 for the parts outside the CDR3, the full variable domain is KAGVTQTPRYLIKTRGQQVTLSCSPISGHRSVSWYQQTPGQGLQFLFEYFSETQRNKGNFPGRFSGRQFSNSRSEMNVSTLELGDSALYLCASFPRPVAGGPQTYEQYFGPGTRLTVT.

The chain carries TRBV5-1 and TRBJ2-5, with 8 nucleotides matching TRBD2. CDR3 size: 17 residues. The trim removed 1 base at V and 5 bases at J, leaving 13 bases unmatched. Germline V gives CDR1 SGHRS, CDR2 YFSETQ. CDR3 region: CASSLHLTSDREETQYF. The CDR3 coding sequence is TGCGCCAGCAGCTTGCACTTGACTAGCGACCGAGAGGAGACCCAGTACTTC.

The rearrangement joins TRBV5-1 to TRBJ2-4, with 9 bases matching TRBD2. The CDR3 totals 15 residues. CDR1 is SGHRS and CDR2 is YFSETQ in the germline V gene. V lost 4 bases, J lost 0 bases, and 2 bases stayed unmatched. Here the CDR3 reads CASSISGRAKNIQYF. The CDR3 nucleotides read TGCGCCAGCAGCATTAGCGGGAGAGCCAAAAACATTCAGTACTTC.

The chain is built from TRBV6-5 and TRBJ2-1; 8 nucleotides line up with TRBD2. The trim removed 6 bases at V and 4 bases at J, leaving 8 bases unmatched. Germline V gene sequence: CDR1 MNHEY, CDR2 SVGAGI. The length of the CDR3 is 15 residues. In DNA, the CDR3 is TGTGCCAGCAGAGGCCCTAGCGGGCTTTACAATGAGCAGTTCTTC. This encodes CASRGPSGLYNEQFF.

The chain joins TRBV7-8 to TRBJ2-3; TRBD2 matches 13 bases. V was clipped by 2 bases and J by 6 bases; unmatched bases: 5. Germline loops: CDR1 SGHVS, CDR2 FQNEAQ. The CDR3 consists of 16 residues. The CDR3 bases are TGTGCCAGCAGCTTAAGACTAGCGGGAGGTTCCGATACGCAGTATTTT. This codes for CASSLRLAGGSDTQYF.